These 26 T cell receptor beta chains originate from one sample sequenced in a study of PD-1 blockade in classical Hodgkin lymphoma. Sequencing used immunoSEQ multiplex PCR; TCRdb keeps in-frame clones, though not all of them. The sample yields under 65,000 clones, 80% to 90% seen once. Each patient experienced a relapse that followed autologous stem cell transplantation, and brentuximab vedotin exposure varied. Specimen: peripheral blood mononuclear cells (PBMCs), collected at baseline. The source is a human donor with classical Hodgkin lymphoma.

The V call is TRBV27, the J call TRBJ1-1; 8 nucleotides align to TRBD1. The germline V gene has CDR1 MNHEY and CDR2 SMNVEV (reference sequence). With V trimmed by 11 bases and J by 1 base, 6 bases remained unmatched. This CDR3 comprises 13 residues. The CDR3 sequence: CAVWTGTNTEAFF. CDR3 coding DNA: TGTGCCGTATGGACAGGGACGAACACTGAAGCTTTCTTT.

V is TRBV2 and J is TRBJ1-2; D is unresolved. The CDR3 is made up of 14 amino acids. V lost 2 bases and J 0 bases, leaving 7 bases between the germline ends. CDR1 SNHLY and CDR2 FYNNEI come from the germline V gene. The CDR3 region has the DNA TGTGCCAGCAGTGAATGGGAAGCTAACTATGGCTACACCTTC. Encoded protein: CASSEWEANYGYTF. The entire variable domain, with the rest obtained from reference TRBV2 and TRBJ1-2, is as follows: EPEVTQTPSHQVTQMGQEVILRCVPISNHLYFYWYRQILGQKVEFLVSFYNNEISEKSEIFDDQFSVERPDGSNFTLKIRSTKLEDSAMYFCASSEWEANYGYTFGSGTRLTVV.

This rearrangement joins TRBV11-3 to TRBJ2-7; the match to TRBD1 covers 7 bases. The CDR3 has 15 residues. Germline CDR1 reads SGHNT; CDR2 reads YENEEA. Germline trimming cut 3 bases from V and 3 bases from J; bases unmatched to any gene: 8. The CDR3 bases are TGTGCCAGCAGCTTCCACACCGGGACAGACTACGAGCAGTACTTC. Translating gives CASSFHTGTDYEQYF. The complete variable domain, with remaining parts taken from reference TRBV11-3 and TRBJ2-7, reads EAGVVQSPRYKIIEKKQPVAFWCNPISGHNTLYWYLQNLGQGPELLIRYENEEAVDDSQLPKDRFSAERLKGVDSTLKIQPAELGDSAVYLCASSFHTGTDYEQYFGPGTRLTVT.

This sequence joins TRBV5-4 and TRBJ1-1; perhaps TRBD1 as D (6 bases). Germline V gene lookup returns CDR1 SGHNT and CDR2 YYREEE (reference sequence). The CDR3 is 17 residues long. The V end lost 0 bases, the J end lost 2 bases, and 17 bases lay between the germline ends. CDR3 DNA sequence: TGTGCCAGCAGCTTGGTGTTGGACAGCATAATAAACACTGAAGCTTTCTTT. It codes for CASSLVLDSIINTEAFF.

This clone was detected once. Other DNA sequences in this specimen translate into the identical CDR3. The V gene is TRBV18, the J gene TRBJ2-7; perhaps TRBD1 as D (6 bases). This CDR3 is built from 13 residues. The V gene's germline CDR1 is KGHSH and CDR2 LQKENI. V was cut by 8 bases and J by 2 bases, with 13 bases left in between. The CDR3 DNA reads TGTGCCAGCAGCCCAGGACAGACCTACGAGCAGTACTTC. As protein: CASSPGQTYEQYF.

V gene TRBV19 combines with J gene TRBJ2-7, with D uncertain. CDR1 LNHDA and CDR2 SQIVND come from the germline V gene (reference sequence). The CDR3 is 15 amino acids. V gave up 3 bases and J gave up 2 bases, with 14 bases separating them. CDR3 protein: CASSISSSPTYEQYF. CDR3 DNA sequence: TGTGCCAGTAGTATTTCCTCGTCTCCTACCTACGAGCAGTACTTC.

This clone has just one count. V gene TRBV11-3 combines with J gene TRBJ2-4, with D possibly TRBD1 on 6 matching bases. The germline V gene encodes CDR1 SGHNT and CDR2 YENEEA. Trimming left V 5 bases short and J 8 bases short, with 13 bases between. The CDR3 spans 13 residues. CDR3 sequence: CASSLLQGDIQYF. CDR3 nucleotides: TGTGCCAGCAGCCTCTTACAGGGAGACATTCAGTACTTC.

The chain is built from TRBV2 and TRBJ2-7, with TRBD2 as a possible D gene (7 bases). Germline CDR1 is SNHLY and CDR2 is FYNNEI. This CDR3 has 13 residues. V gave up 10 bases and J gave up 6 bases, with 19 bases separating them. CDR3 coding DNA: TGTGCCACCCTTGGGGGGGGGCGACCCGAGCAGTACTTC. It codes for CATLGGGRPEQYF. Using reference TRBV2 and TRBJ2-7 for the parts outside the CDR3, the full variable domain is EPEVTQTPSHQVTQMGQEVILRCVPISNHLYFYWYRQILGQKVEFLVSFYNNEISEKSEIFDDQFSVERPDGSNFTLKIRSTKLEDSAMYFCATLGGGRPEQYFGPGTRLTVT.

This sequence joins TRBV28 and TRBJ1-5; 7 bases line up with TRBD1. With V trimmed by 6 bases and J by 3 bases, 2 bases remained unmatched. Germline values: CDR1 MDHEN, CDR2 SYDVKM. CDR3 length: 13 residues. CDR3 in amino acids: CASRTGSNQPQHF. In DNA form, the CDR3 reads TGTGCCAGCAGGACAGGGTCCAATCAGCCCCAGCATTTT.

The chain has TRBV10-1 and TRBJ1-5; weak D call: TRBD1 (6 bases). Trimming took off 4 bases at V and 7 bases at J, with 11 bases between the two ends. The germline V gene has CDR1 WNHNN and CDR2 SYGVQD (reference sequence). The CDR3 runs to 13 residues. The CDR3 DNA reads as TGCGCCAGCAGTGCCGGGGGGGGCCAGCCCCAGCATTTT. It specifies CASSAGGGQPQHF.

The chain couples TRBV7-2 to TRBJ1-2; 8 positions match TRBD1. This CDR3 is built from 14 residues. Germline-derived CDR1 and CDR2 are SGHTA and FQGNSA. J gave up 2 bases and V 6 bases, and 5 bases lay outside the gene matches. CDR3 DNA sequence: TGTGCCAGCAGAAGGGACAGGCGAAACTATGGCTACACCTTC. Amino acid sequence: CASRRDRRNYGYTF.

The CDR3 protein is CASSQVDEQYF. For the CDR3, the DNA is TGCGCCAGCAGCCAAGTGGACGAGCAGTACTTC. The rearrangement links TRBV4-1 to TRBJ2-7; D gene ambiguous. CDR1 and CDR2 (germline): MGHRA, YSYEKL. The ends were cut back, 1 base at V and 5 bases at J, with 3 bases in the middle. The CDR3 is 11 amino acids.

CDR3 bases: TGCAGCGTTTCCGGACACTCCGAATCTGGGGCCAACGTCCTGACTTTC. This sequence encodes CSVSGHSESGANVLTF. This rearrangement joins TRBV29-1 to TRBJ2-6; D is possibly TRBD1 (5 bases). V was clipped by 5 bases and J by 1 base, with 15 bases between them. Germline values: CDR1 SQVTM, CDR2 ANQGSEA. The CDR3 extends over 16 amino acids.

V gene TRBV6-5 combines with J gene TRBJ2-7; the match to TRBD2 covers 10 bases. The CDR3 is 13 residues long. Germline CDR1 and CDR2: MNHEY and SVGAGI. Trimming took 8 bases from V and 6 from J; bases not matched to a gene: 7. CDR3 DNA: TGTGCCAGCTCAACCGGGACTAGCGCCGAGCAGTACTTC. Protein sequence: CASSTGTSAEQYF.

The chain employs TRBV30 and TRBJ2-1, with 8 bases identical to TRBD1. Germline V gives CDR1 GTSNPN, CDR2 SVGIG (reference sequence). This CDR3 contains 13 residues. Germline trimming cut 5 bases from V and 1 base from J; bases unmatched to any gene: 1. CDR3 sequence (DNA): TGTGCCTGGGGACAGGGATCCTACAATGAGCAGTTCTTC. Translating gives CAWGQGSYNEQFF. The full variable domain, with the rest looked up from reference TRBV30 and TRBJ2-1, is SQTIHQWPATLVQPVGSPLSLECTVEGTSNPNLYWYRQAAGRGLQLLFYSVGIGQISSEVPQNLSASRPQDRQFILSSKKLLLSDSGFYLCAWGQGSYNEQFFGPGTRLTVL.

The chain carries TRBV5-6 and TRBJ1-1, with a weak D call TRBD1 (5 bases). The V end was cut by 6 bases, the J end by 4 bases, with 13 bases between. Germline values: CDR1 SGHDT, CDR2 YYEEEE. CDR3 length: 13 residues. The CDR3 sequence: CASTRTLGTEAFF. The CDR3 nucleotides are TGTGCCAGCACCAGGACACTGGGCACTGAAGCTTTCTTT. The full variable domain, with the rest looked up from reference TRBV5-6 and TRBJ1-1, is DAGVTQSPTHLIKTRGQQVTLRCSPKSGHDTVSWYQQALGQGPQFIFQYYEEEERQRGNFPDRFSGHQFPNYSSELNVNALLLGDSALYLCASTRTLGTEAFFGQGTRLTVV.

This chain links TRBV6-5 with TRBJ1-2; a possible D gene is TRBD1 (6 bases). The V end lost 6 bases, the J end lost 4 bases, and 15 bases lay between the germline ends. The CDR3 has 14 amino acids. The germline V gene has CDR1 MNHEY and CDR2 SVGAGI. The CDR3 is CASSPRGGSYGYTF. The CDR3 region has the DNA TGTGCCAGCAGCCCAAGGGGGGGGTCCTATGGCTACACCTTC.

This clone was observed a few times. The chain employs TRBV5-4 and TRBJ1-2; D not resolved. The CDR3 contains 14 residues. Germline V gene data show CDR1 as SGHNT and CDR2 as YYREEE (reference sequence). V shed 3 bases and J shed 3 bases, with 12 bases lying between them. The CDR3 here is CASSSRPGYYGYTF. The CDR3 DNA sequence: TGTGCCAGCAGCTCAAGACCAGGCTACTATGGCTACACCTTC.

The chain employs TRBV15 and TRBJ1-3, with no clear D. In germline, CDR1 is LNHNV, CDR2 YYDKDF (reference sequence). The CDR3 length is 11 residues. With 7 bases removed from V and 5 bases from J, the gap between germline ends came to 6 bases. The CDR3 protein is CATNFRNTIYF. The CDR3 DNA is TGTGCCACCAATTTCAGAAACACCATATATTTT. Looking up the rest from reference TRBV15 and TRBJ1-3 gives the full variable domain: DAMVIQNPRYQVTQFGKPVTLSCSQTLNHNVMYWYQQKSSQAPKLLFHYYDKDFNNEADTPDNFQSRRPNTSFCFLDIRSPGLGDTAMYLCATNFRNTIYFGEGSWLTVV.

CDR3 bases: TGTGCCAGCAGCTTATTTCTGGATAGCGGGGGGGCCACCTACGAGCAGTACTTC. Translated: CASSLFLDSGGATYEQYF. This chain joins TRBV11-2 and TRBJ2-7, with 11 bases aligning to TRBD2. After removal of 2 bases from V and 2 bases from J, the junction contained 11 bases not matched to a gene. Per the germline V gene, CDR1 is SGHAT and CDR2 is FQNNGV. This CDR3 has 18 amino acids.

The CDR3 DNA reads TGTGCCAGCTCACCGCGGATCTCCAGAGACGGGGAGCTGTTTTTT. It codes for CASSPRISRDGELFF. The chain employs TRBV18 and TRBJ2-2; D gene uncertain. The germline gives CDR1 KGHSH, CDR2 LQKENI. This CDR3 region has 15 residues. The ends were cut back, 3 bases at V and 7 bases at J, with 15 bases in the middle.

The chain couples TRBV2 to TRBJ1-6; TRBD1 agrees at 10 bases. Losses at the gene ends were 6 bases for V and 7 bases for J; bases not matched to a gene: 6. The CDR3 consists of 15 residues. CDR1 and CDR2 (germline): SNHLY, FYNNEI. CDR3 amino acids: CASRTGTGENSPLHF. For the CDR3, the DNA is TGTGCCAGCAGAACCGGGACAGGGGAAAATTCACCCCTCCACTTT.

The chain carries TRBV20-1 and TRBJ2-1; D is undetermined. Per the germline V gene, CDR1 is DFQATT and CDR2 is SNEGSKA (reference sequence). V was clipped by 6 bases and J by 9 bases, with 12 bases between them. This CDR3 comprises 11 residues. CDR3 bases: TGCAGTGCCCCTGCTGTGGGTGAGCAGTTCTTC. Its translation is CSAPAVGEQFF.

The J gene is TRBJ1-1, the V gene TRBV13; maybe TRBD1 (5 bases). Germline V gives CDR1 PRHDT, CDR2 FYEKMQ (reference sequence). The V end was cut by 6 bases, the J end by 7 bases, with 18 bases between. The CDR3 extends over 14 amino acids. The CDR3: CASSSPDRGREAFF. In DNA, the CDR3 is TGTGCCAGCAGTAGCCCCGACAGAGGCCGTGAAGCTTTCTTT. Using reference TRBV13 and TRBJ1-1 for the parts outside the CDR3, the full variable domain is AAGVIQSPRHLIKEKRETATLKCYPIPRHDTVYWYQQGPGQDPQFLISFYEKMQSDKGSIPDRFSAQQFSDYHSELNMSSLELGDSALYFCASSSPDRGREAFFGQGTRLTVV.

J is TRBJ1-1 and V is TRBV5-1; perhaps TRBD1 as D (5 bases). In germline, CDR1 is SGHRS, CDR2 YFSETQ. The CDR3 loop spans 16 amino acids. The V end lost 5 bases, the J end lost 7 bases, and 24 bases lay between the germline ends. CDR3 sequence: CASRGTGLPGIGEAFF. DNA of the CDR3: TGCGCCAGCAGGGGAACAGGTCTCCCCGGTATTGGTGAAGCTTTCTTT. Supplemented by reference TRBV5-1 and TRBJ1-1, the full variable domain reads KAGVTQTPRYLIKTRGQQVTLSCSPISGHRSVSWYQQTPGQGLQFLFEYFSETQRNKGNFPGRFSGRQFSNSRSEMNVSTLELGDSALYLCASRGTGLPGIGEAFFGQGTRLTVV.

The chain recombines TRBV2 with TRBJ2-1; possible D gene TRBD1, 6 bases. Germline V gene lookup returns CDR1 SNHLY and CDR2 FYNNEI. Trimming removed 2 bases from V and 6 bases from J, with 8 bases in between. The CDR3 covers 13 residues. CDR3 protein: CASSETGSNEQFF. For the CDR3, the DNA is TGTGCCAGCAGTGAAACAGGGTCCAATGAGCAGTTCTTC.